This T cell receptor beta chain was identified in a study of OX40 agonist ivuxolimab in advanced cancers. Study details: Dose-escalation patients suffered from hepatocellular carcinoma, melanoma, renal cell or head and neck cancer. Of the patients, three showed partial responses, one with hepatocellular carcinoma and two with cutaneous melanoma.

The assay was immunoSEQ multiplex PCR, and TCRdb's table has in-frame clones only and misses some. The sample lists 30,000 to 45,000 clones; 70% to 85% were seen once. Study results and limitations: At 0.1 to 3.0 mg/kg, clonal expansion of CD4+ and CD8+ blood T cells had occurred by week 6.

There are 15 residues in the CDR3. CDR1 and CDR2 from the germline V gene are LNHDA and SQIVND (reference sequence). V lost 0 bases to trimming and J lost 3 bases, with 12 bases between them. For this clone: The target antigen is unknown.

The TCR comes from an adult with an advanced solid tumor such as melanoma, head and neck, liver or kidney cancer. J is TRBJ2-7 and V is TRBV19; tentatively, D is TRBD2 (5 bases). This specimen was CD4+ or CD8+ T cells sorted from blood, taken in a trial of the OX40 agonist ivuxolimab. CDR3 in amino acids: CASSIEGGLSYEQYF. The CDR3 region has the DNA TGTGCCAGTAGTATAGAGGGCGGACTCAGCTACGAGCAGTACTTC. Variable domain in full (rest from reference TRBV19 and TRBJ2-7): DGGITQSPKYLFRKEGQNVTLSCEQNLNHDAMYWYRQDPGQGLRLIYYSQIVNDFQKGDIAEGYSVSREKKESFPLTVTSAQKNPTAFYLCASSIEGGLSYEQYFGPGTRLTVT.